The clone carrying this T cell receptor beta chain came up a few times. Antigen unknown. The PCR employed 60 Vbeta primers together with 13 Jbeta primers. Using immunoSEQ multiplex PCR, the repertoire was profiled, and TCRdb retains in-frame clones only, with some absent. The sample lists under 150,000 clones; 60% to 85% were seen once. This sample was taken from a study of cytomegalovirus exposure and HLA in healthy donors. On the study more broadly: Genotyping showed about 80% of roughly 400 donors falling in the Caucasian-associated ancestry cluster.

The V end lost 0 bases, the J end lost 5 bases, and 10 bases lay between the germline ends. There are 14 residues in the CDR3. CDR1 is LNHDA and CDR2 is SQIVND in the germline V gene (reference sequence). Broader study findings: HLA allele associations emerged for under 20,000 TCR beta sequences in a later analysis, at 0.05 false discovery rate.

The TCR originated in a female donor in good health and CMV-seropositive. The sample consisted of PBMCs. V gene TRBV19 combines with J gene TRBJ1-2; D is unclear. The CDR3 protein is CASSIEADSYGYTF. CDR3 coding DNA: TGTGCCAGTAGTATAGAGGCGGATTCTTATGGCTACACCTTC.